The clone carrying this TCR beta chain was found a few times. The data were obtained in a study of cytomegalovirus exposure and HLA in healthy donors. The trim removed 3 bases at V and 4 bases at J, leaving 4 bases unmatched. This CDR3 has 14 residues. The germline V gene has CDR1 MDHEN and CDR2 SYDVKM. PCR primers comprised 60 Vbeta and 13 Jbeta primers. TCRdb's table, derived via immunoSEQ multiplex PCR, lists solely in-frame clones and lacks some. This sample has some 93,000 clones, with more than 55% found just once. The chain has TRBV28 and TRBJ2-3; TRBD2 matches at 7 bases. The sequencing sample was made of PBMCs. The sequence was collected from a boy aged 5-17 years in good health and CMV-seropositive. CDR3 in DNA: TGTGCCAGCAGTTTCGGGGGGTCCCCAGATACGCAGTATTTT. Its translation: CASSFGGSPDTQYF.